The 7 T cell receptor beta chains in this list originate from one sample, sequenced in a study of blood T cell repertoires in COVID-19. Method: immunoSEQ multiplex PCR; TCRdb's copy keeps in-frame clones and lacks some. The table shows about 180,000 clones, with about nine tenths occurring only once. Sequencing was carried out using peripheral blood. The source of these receptors is a woman in her fifties or sixties with acute or convalescent COVID-19.

CDR3: CASSLAEGQIYGYTF. CDR3 DNA sequence: TGCGCCAGCAGCTTGGCCGAGGGACAGATCTATGGCTACACCTTC. The chain employs TRBV5-1 and TRBJ1-2, with 7 bases identical to TRBD1. The CDR3 runs 15 residues. Looked up from germline, CDR1 is SGHRS and CDR2 is YFSETQ. V shed 0 bases, J shed 4 bases, and the junction held 6 bases outside the gene matches.

The CDR3 DNA reads TGTGCCAGCAGCCCTAGGGACAGGAGAAACACTGAAGCTTTCTTT. Translated: CASSPRDRRNTEAFF. The J gene is TRBJ1-1, the V gene TRBV7-2; 8 positions agree with TRBD1. The CDR3 sequence is 15 residues long. Unmatched junction bases numbered 7, after V lost 5 bases and J lost 2 bases. Germline loops: CDR1 SGHTA, CDR2 FQGNSA.

The chain employs TRBV5-1 and TRBJ1-1; D gene uncertain. This CDR3 is 15 amino acids long. V dropped 0 bases and J dropped 4 bases, with 13 bases sitting between them. Per germline, CDR1 SGHRS and CDR2 YFSETQ. CDR3 in DNA: TGCGCCAGCAGCTTGGTCGGCAAGGCGGTCACTGAAGCTTTCTTT. The encoded protein is CASSLVGKAVTEAFF.

The V call is TRBV21-1, the J call TRBJ2-7; the DNA was not compared with TRBD2, the D call given in the table. TRBV21-1 is reported as a pseudogene. The CDR3 runs 18 residues. CDR3 protein: CASSLGGATSGGHIEQYF. CDR3 nucleotides: TGTGCCAGCAGCCTGGGCGGGGCCACTAGCGGGGGGCACATCGAGCAGTACTTC.

The chain couples TRBV30 to TRBJ1-1; D may be TRBD1 (5 bases). This CDR3 is built from 12 residues. V lost 5 bases, J lost 0 bases, and 7 bases lay in between. Germline V CDR1 and CDR2: GTSNPN, SVGIG (reference sequence). The CDR3 protein is CAWGALNTEAFF. For the CDR3, the DNA is TGTGCCTGGGGGGCTTTGAACACTGAAGCTTTCTTT.

This sequence joins TRBV7-8 and TRBJ1-2, with 8 bases lining up with TRBD1. Germline V gene lookup returns CDR1 SGHVS and CDR2 FQNEAQ. The CDR3 extends over 17 amino acids. V dropped 5 bases and J dropped 7; count of bases not matched to a gene: 18. The chain's CDR3 is CASSPRQGPPAWFGYTF. For the CDR3, the DNA is TGTGCCAGCAGCCCTCGACAGGGGCCGCCTGCTTGGTTTGGCTACACCTTC.

CDR3 bases: TGTGCCAGCAATCCGGACAGAGTGTACACAGATACGCAGTATTTT. This translates into CASNPDRVYTDTQYF. The rearrangement uses TRBV2 and TRBJ2-3, with a possible D match to TRBD1 (6 bases). Germline V gene lookup returns CDR1 SNHLY and CDR2 FYNNEI. The CDR3 has 15 amino acids. V was trimmed by 7 bases and J by 2 bases, leaving 16 bases between them. Looking up the rest from reference TRBV2 and TRBJ2-3 gives the full variable domain: EPEVTQTPSHQVTQMGQEVILRCVPISNHLYFYWYRQILGQKVEFLVSFYNNEISEKSEIFDDQFSVERPDGSNFTLKIRSTKLEDSAMYFCASNPDRVYTDTQYFGPGTRLTVL.